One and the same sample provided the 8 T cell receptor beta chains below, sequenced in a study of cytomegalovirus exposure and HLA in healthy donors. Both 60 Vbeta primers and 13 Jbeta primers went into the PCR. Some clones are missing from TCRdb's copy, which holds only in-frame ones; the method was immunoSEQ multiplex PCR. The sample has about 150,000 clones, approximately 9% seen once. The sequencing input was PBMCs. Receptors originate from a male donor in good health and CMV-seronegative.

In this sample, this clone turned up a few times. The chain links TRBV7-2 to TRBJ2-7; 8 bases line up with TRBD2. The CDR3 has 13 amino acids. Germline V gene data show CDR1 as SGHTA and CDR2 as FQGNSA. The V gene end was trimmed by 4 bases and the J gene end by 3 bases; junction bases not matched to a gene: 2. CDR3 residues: CASSSLADYEQYF. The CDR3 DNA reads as TGTGCCAGCAGCTCACTAGCGGACTACGAGCAGTACTTC.

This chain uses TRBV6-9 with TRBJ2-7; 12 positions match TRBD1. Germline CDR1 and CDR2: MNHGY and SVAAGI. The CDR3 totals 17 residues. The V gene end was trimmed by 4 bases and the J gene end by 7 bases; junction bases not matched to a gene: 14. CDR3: CASSFRRPGQGAGEQYF. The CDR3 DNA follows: TGTGCCAGCAGTTTCCGTAGGCCGGGACAGGGGGCAGGGGAGCAGTACTTC.

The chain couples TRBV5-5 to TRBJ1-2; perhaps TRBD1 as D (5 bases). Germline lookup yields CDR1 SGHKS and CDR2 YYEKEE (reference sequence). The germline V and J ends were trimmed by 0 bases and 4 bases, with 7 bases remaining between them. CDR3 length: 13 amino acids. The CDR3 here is CASSLAGLYGYTF. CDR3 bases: TGTGCCAGCAGCTTGGCAGGGCTCTATGGCTACACCTTC.

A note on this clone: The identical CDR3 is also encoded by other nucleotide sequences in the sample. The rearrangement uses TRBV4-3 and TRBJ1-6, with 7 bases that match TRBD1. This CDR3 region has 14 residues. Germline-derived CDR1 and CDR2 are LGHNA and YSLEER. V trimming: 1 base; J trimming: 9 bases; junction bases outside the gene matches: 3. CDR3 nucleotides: TGCGCCAGCAGCCAAGGACAGGGATTTTCACCCCTCCACTTT. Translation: CASSQGQGFSPLHF.

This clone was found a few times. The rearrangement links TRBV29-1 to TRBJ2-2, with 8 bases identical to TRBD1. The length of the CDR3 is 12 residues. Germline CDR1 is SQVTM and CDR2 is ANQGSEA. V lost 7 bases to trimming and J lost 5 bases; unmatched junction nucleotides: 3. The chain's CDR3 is CSGQGRTGELFF. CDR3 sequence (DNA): TGCAGCGGACAGGGGCGAACCGGGGAGCTGTTTTTT.

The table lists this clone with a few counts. CDR3 residues: CASSPTDRPYEQYF. In nucleotides, the CDR3 is TGTGCCAGCAGTCCAACCGACAGACCCTACGAGCAGTACTTC. This sequence joins TRBV28 and TRBJ2-7, with TRBD1 as a possible D gene (5 bases). The CDR3 has 14 residues. The V gene lost 5 bases and the J gene lost 2 bases, with 13 bases spanning the gap. Germline CDR1 and CDR2: MDHEN and SYDVKM.

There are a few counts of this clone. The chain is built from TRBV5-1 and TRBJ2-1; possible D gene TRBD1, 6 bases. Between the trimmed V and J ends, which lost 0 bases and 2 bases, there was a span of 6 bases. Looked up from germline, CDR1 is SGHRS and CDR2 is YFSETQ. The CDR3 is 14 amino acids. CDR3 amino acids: CASSLDRAYNEQFF. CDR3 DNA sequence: TGCGCCAGCAGCTTGGACAGGGCCTACAATGAGCAGTTCTTC.

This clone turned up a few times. As DNA, the CDR3 is TGTGCCAGTAGGCCAGGACAGGCTGAAGCTTTCTTT. Amino acids: CASRPGQAEAFF. This chain uses TRBV19 with TRBJ1-1; TRBD1 matches 7 bases. This CDR3 spans 12 amino acids. V was pared by 6 bases and J by 6 bases, with 4 bases of the junction left unmatched. Germline CDR1 LNHDA, CDR2 SQIVND (reference sequence).